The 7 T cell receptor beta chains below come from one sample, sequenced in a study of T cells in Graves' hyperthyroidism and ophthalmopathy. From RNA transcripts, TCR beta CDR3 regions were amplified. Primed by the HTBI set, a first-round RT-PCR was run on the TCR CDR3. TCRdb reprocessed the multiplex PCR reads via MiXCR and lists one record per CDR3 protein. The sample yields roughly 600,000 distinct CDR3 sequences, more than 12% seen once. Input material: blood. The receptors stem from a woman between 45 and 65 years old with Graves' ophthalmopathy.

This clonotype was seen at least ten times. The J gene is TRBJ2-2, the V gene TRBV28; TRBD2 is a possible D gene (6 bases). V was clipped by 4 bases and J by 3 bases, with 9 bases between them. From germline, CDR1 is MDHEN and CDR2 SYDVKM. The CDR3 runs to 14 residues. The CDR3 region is CASSSQRDTGELFF. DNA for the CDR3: TGTGCCAGCAGTTCCCAGCGGGACACCGGGGAGCTGTTTTTT.

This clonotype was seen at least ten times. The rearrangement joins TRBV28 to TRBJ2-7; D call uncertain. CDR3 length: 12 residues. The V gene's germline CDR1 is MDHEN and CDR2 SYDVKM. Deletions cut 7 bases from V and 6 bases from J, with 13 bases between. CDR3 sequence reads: CASTLRAGEQYF. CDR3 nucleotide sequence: TGTGCCAGCACCCTAAGGGCCGGCGAGCAGTACTTC.

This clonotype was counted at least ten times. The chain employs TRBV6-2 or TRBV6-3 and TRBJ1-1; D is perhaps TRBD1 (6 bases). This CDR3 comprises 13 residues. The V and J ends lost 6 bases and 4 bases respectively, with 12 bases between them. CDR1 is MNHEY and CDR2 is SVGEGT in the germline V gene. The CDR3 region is CASSSWDTTEAFF. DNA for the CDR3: TGTGCCAGCAGCTCATGGGACACCACTGAAGCTTTCTTT.

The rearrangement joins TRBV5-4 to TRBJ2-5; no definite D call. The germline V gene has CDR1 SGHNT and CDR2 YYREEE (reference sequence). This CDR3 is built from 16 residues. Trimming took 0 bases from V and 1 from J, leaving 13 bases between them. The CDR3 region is CASSLAGRSPQETQYF. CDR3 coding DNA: TGTGCCAGCAGCTTGGCCGGCCGCAGCCCCCAAGAGACCCAGTACTTC. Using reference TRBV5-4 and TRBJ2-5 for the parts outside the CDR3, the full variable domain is ETGVTQSPTHLIKTRGQQVTLRCSSQSGHNTVSWYQQALGQGPQFIFQYYREEENGRGNFPPRFSGLQFPNYSSELNVNALELDDSALYLCASSLAGRSPQETQYFGPGTRLLVL.

The CDR3 region is CAGGTGDSFPQHF. The CDR3 DNA reads as TGTGCCGGTGGGACTGGGGACTCTTTTCCCCAGCATTTT. V usage is TRBV19 and J usage is TRBJ1-5; D is possibly TRBD1 (5 bases). Germline V lookup: CDR1 LNHDA, CDR2 SQIVND (reference sequence). With 11 bases removed from V and 10 bases from J, the gap between germline ends came to 21 bases. CDR3 length: 13 amino acids.

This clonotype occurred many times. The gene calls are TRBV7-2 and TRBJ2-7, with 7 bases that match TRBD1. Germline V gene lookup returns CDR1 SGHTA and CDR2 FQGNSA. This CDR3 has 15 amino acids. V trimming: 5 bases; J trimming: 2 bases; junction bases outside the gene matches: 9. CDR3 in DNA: TGTGCCAGCAGCAACCGGGACAGCTTAACCTACGAGCAGTACTTC. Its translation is CASSNRDSLTYEQYF.

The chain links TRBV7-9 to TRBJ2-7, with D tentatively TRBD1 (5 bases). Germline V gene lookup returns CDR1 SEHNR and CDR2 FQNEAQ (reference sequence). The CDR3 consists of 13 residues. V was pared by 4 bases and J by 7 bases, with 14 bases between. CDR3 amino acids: CASSSNLRVEQYF. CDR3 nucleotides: TGTGCCAGCAGCTCAAACCTCAGGGTTGAGCAGTACTTC.